A selection of T cell receptor beta chains follows, all from one sample in a study of CD8+ T cells in alopecia areata. Measured with immunoSEQ multiplex PCR; TCRdb has only the in-frame clones, and not every one. The data contain some 150,000 clones, about three fifths of them singletons. This specimen consisted of CD4+ T cells sorted from blood, obtained between weeks 55 and 65, from a patient treated with tofacitinib. The receptors shown here come from a human donor with alopecia areata. CDR3s include the opening cysteine and the closing phenylalanine or tryptophan. D genes are given only for firm matches. Clone size is given for some rows only: seen once, a few or many times, or a class if the clone is expanded.

d_call: -; v_call: TRBV27; clone_size: -; j_call: TRBJ1-2; cdr3_nt: TGTGCCAGCAGTTTAAGGTATCGGGGGACCACGCGTGCCCCATATGGCTACACCTTC; cdr3_aa: CASSLRYRGTTRAPYGYTF
d_call: -; v_call: TRBV23-1; clone_size: few; j_call: TRBJ1-5; cdr3_nt: TGCGCCAGCAGTCAAAAGGGATATCAGCCCCAGCATTTT; cdr3_aa: CASSQKGYQPQHF
d_call: TRBD2; v_call: TRBV30; clone_size: once; j_call: TRBJ2-3; cdr3_nt: TGTGCCTGCGTTCTGGTAGCGGGGTCCTTCCCAGATACGCAGTATTTT; cdr3_aa: CACVLVAGSFPDTQYF
d_call: -; v_call: TRBV28; clone_size: -; j_call: TRBJ2-3; cdr3_nt: TGTGCCAGCAGTCCAGAAGGCCACACTCGAGATACGCAGTATTTT; cdr3_aa: CASSPEGHTRDTQYF
d_call: TRBD2; v_call: TRBV7-3; clone_size: few; j_call: TRBJ2-6; cdr3_nt: TGTGCCAGCAGCGCCCGGACTAGCTCTGGGGCCAACGTCCTGACTTTC; cdr3_aa: CASSARTSSGANVLTF
d_call: -; v_call: TRBV5-1; clone_size: -; j_call: TRBJ1-2; cdr3_nt: TGCGCCAGCAGCCTAAGGACAGACATTGCTAACTATGGCTACACCTTC; cdr3_aa: CASSLRTDIANYGYTF
d_call: -; v_call: TRBV11-2; clone_size: few; j_call: TRBJ2-2; cdr3_nt: TGTGCCAGCAGCCCGACGGTACTCGGGGTCGGGGAGCTGTTTTTT; cdr3_aa: CASSPTVLGVGELFF
d_call: -; v_call: TRBV18; clone_size: -; j_call: TRBJ1-5; cdr3_nt: TGTGCCAGCTCACCACCGGGGGGGACCCAGCATTTT; cdr3_aa: CASSPPGGTQHF
d_call: -; v_call: TRBV29-1; clone_size: -; j_call: TRBJ2-5; cdr3_nt: TGCAGCGCGGACAGGGAGGGTGGGGGCCAGTACTTC; cdr3_aa: CSADREGGGQYF
d_call: -; v_call: TRBV5-1; clone_size: -; j_call: TRBJ2-5; cdr3_nt: TGCGCCAGCAGCTTCCAAGGGGCAGAGACCCAGTACTTC; cdr3_aa: CASSFQGAETQYF
d_call: -; v_call: TRBV18; clone_size: -; j_call: TRBJ1-5; cdr3_nt: TGTGCCAGCTCAGAGAGACAGCGCGGTCAGCCCCAGCATTTT; cdr3_aa: CASSERQRGQPQHF
d_call: -; v_call: TRBV5-6; clone_size: -; j_call: TRBJ1-6; cdr3_nt: TGTGCCAGCAGCTTGGACGTTTCATCACCCCTCCACTTT; cdr3_aa: CASSLDVSSPLHF
d_call: -; v_call: TRBV30; clone_size: -; j_call: TRBJ1-3; cdr3_nt: TGTGCCTGGAGTGTTCCCGCCGGAAACACCATATATTTT; cdr3_aa: CAWSVPAGNTIYF
d_call: -; v_call: TRBV18; clone_size: few; j_call: TRBJ2-3; cdr3_nt: TGTGCCAGCCGGGGAGAGGCAGATACGCAGTATTTT; cdr3_aa: CASRGEADTQYF
d_call: -; v_call: TRBV27; clone_size: few; j_call: TRBJ2-3; cdr3_nt: TGTGCCAGCAGTTTCTCCAGGGGGAGGGATACGCAGTATTTT; cdr3_aa: CASSFSRGRDTQYF
d_call: -; v_call: TRBV30; clone_size: -; j_call: TRBJ1-2; cdr3_nt: TGTGCCTGGAGTGTACCCCCCGGACAGTACTATGGCTACACCTTC; cdr3_aa: CAWSVPPGQYYGYTF
d_call: -; v_call: TRBV30; clone_size: -; j_call: TRBJ2-7; cdr3_nt: TGTGCCTGGAGTGTAAAGCGTCCCCCCCGCTCCTACGAGCAGTACTTC; cdr3_aa: CAWSVKRPPRSYEQYF
d_call: -; v_call: TRBV7-2; clone_size: -; j_call: TRBJ2-7; cdr3_nt: TGTGCCAGCAGCTCGACGGGACCGTACTACGAGCAGTACTTC; cdr3_aa: CASSSTGPYYEQYF
d_call: TRBD2; v_call: TRBV4-1; clone_size: -; j_call: TRBJ2-3; cdr3_nt: TGCGCCAGCAGCCAACCGGGGGGGTTCACCACAGATACGCAGTATTTT; cdr3_aa: CASSQPGGFTTDTQYF
d_call: -; v_call: TRBV7-9; clone_size: -; j_call: TRBJ2-5; cdr3_nt: TGTGCCAGCAGCTTAGGCGGTGGTGGATCGTCAGAGACCCAGTACTTC; cdr3_aa: CASSLGGGGSSETQYF
d_call: -; v_call: TRBV4-1; clone_size: -; j_call: TRBJ1-5; cdr3_nt: TGCGCCAGCAGCCAAGCCCAGATTAGCAATCAGCCCCAGCATTTT; cdr3_aa: CASSQAQISNQPQHF
d_call: TRBD1; v_call: TRBV9; clone_size: -; j_call: TRBJ1-4; cdr3_nt: TGTGCCAGCAGCCCCGGGACAGTTGAAAAACTGTTTTTT; cdr3_aa: CASSPGTVEKLFF
d_call: -; v_call: TRBV7-2; clone_size: -; j_call: TRBJ1-5; cdr3_nt: TGTGCCAGCAGCTTAGCAACGGGGGCGGGTCAGCCCCAGCATTTT; cdr3_aa: CASSLATGAGQPQHF
d_call: -; v_call: TRBV7-6; clone_size: -; j_call: TRBJ2-7; cdr3_nt: TGTGCCAGCAGCTTAGCCGGTGGGGGGCTCGACGAGCAGTACTTC; cdr3_aa: CASSLAGGGLDEQYF
d_call: -; v_call: TRBV30; clone_size: -; j_call: TRBJ1-6; cdr3_nt: TGTGCCTGGAGTGTCCGTGGTTCACCCCTCCACTTT; cdr3_aa: CAWSVRGSPLHF
d_call: -; v_call: TRBV4-1; clone_size: -; j_call: TRBJ2-7; cdr3_nt: TGCGCCAGCAGCCAAGACCCGAGAACCTACGAGCAGTACTTC; cdr3_aa: CASSQDPRTYEQYF
d_call: -; v_call: TRBV7-2; clone_size: -; j_call: TRBJ2-7; cdr3_nt: TGTGCCAGCAGCCCCTTGCCCCAGGTGAGCTACGAGCAGTACTTC; cdr3_aa: CASSPLPQVSYEQYF
d_call: TRBD1; v_call: TRBV5-1; clone_size: -; j_call: TRBJ2-7; cdr3_nt: TGCGCCAGCAGCTTGGCAGGGGGCTCCTACGAGCAGTACTTC; cdr3_aa: CASSLAGGSYEQYF
d_call: -; v_call: TRBV7-2; clone_size: -; j_call: TRBJ2-5; cdr3_nt: TGTGCCAGCAGCCCCCGACCTATCCAAGAGACCCAGTACTTC; cdr3_aa: CASSPRPIQETQYF
d_call: -; v_call: TRBV20-1; clone_size: -; j_call: TRBJ1-4; cdr3_nt: TGCAGTGCTAACAGGCGTGAAAAACTGTTTTTT; cdr3_aa: CSANRREKLFF
d_call: -; v_call: TRBV30; clone_size: -; j_call: TRBJ2-7; cdr3_nt: TGTGCCTGGAGTGTAATCAGGGTAGGCGAGCAGTACTTC; cdr3_aa: CAWSVIRVGEQYF
d_call: -; v_call: TRBV19; clone_size: few; j_call: TRBJ1-3; cdr3_nt: TGTGCCAGTAGTATAGTCGGACAGGGAAACACCATATATTTT; cdr3_aa: CASSIVGQGNTIYF
d_call: -; v_call: TRBV15; clone_size: -; j_call: TRBJ1-3; cdr3_nt: TGTGCCACCAGCAGAGACAGGAGAAACACCATATATTTT; cdr3_aa: CATSRDRRNTIYF
d_call: -; v_call: TRBV20-1; clone_size: few; j_call: TRBJ2-3; cdr3_nt: TGCAGTGTCAGTAGCACAGATACGCAGTATTTT; cdr3_aa: CSVSSTDTQYF
d_call: -; v_call: TRBV15; clone_size: -; j_call: TRBJ2-5; cdr3_nt: TGTGCCACCAGTCAAAGCAACCATTACCAAGAGACCCAGTACTTC; cdr3_aa: CATSQSNHYQETQYF
d_call: TRBD1; v_call: TRBV4-1; clone_size: -; j_call: TRBJ2-7; cdr3_nt: TGCGCCAGCAGCCAAGATGACAGGGGCCAAAAAGTACGGTACTTC; cdr3_aa: CASSQDDRGQKVRYF
d_call: -; v_call: TRBV29-1; clone_size: few; j_call: TRBJ1-1; cdr3_nt: TGCAGCGTTGATCGGGGTAGGGCTGAAGCTTTCTTT; cdr3_aa: CSVDRGRAEAFF
d_call: -; v_call: TRBV14; clone_size: few; j_call: TRBJ1-3; cdr3_nt: TGTGCCAGCAGCCAAGGTTTTTCTCTGGGTGGAAACACCATATATTTT; cdr3_aa: CASSQGFSLGGNTIYF
d_call: -; v_call: TRBV30; clone_size: -; j_call: TRBJ1-1; cdr3_nt: TGTGCCTGGAGTGTACGGGGCAGGGTCGGTGAAGCTTTCTTT; cdr3_aa: CAWSVRGRVGEAFF
d_call: TRBD1; v_call: TRBV7-9; clone_size: -; j_call: TRBJ2-3; cdr3_nt: TGTGCCAGCACCTTCCTGAAGGGGGCGAGAGATACGCAGTATTTT; cdr3_aa: CASTFLKGARDTQYF
d_call: -; v_call: TRBV5-4; clone_size: few; j_call: TRBJ2-1; cdr3_nt: TGTGCCAGCAGTCAAGGGAGGTTGGATGAGCAGTTCTTC; cdr3_aa: CASSQGRLDEQFF
d_call: -; v_call: TRBV6-5; clone_size: -; j_call: TRBJ2-2; cdr3_nt: TGTGCCAGCAGTTATCGGCCAGAGAGCGGGGAGCTGTTTTTT; cdr3_aa: CASSYRPESGELFF
d_call: -; v_call: TRBV7-2; clone_size: -; j_call: TRBJ1-6; cdr3_nt: TGTGCCAGCAGCCAAACTCCCCCACCGCGTTCACCCCTCCACTTT; cdr3_aa: CASSQTPPPRSPLHF
d_call: -; v_call: TRBV18; clone_size: -; j_call: TRBJ1-1; cdr3_nt: TGTGCCAGCTCACCACGGAACACTGAAGCTTTCTTT; cdr3_aa: CASSPRNTEAFF
d_call: -; v_call: TRBV2; clone_size: many; j_call: TRBJ2-2; cdr3_nt: TGTGCCACCACAGGGGAGGGCACCGGGGAGCTGTTTTTT; cdr3_aa: CATTGEGTGELFF
d_call: TRBD1; v_call: TRBV29-1; clone_size: few; j_call: TRBJ1-6; cdr3_nt: TGCAGCGTGCTGTTAGACAGGGGGAATTCACCCCTCCACTTT; cdr3_aa: CSVLLDRGNSPLHF
d_call: -; v_call: TRBV30; clone_size: few; j_call: TRBJ1-2; cdr3_nt: TGTGCCTGGAGCCCTGGAGTGGGCTATGGCTACACCTTC; cdr3_aa: CAWSPGVGYGYTF
d_call: TRBD1; v_call: TRBV7-9; clone_size: many; j_call: TRBJ2-1; cdr3_nt: TGTGCCAGCAGCTCAACAGGGGGCGACTACAATGAGCAGTTCTTC; cdr3_aa: CASSSTGGDYNEQFF
d_call: TRBD2; v_call: TRBV5-1; clone_size: -; j_call: TRBJ2-5; cdr3_nt: TGCGCCAGCAGCCCCACTACTAGCGGGGGTGAGACCCAGTACTTC; cdr3_aa: CASSPTTSGGETQYF
d_call: -; v_call: TRBV6-1; clone_size: -; j_call: TRBJ2-7; cdr3_nt: TGTGCCAGCAGGATACTAGGTCTTGGCGAGCAGTACTTC; cdr3_aa: CASRILGLGEQYF
d_call: -; v_call: TRBV25-1; clone_size: few; j_call: TRBJ2-5; cdr3_nt: TGTGCCAGCAGTGACGGGACCATTCTTAGGGAGACCCAGTACTTC; cdr3_aa: CASSDGTILRETQYF
d_call: -; v_call: TRBV9; clone_size: -; j_call: TRBJ2-1; cdr3_nt: TGTGCCAGCAGCGTAGACGCAGGGTCGATATACAATGAGCAGTTCTTC; cdr3_aa: CASSVDAGSIYNEQFF
d_call: -; v_call: TRBV29-1; clone_size: few; j_call: TRBJ2-1; cdr3_nt: TGCAGCGTTGACCCGCAGGGTGGAAATAAGCAGTTCTTC; cdr3_aa: CSVDPQGGNKQFF
d_call: -; v_call: TRBV30; clone_size: few; j_call: TRBJ1-1; cdr3_nt: TGTGCCTGGAGTCGATCACGGAACACTGAAGCTTTCTTT; cdr3_aa: CAWSRSRNTEAFF
d_call: -; v_call: TRBV5-1; clone_size: -; j_call: TRBJ1-2; cdr3_nt: TGCGCCAGCAGCTTGGACAACGACTATGGCTACACCTTC; cdr3_aa: CASSLDNDYGYTF